Below are 23 T cell receptor beta chains sequenced from a single sample in a study of shared clonotypes between healthy human individuals. Method: immunoSEQ multiplex PCR; TCRdb's copy keeps in-frame clones and lacks some. The sample records about a million clones, approximately 75% being singletons. Input material: memory CD4+ T cells from PBMCs. Regarding subset: CD45RA-negative fraction. These receptors were collected from a man between 18 and 29 years old in good health. Some clones in this sample may be carry-over from other donors' samples.

The chain recombines TRBV5-4 with TRBJ1-1; D remains unclear. Germline V gene sequence: CDR1 SGHNT, CDR2 YYREEE (reference sequence). V was cut by 4 bases and J by 3 bases, with 13 bases left in between. CDR3 length: 14 amino acids. The CDR3 sequence: CASSSRVSDTEAFF. The CDR3 DNA reads TGTGCCAGCAGCAGCCGGGTCTCCGACACTGAAGCTTTCTTT.

This clone has more than one count but fewer than ten. The chain links TRBV11-2 to TRBJ2-7; 7 bases agree with TRBD1. This CDR3 region has 14 residues. Losses at the gene ends were 5 bases for V and 3 bases for J; bases not matched to a gene: 7. Germline loops: CDR1 SGHAT, CDR2 FQNNGV. The CDR3 loop reads CASSRWDRLYEQYF. The CDR3 DNA follows: TGTGCCAGCAGCAGATGGGACAGACTCTACGAGCAGTACTTC. Full variable domain (remainder filled in from reference TRBV11-2 and TRBJ2-7): EAGVAQSPRYKIIEKRQSVAFWCNPISGHATLYWYQQILGQGPKLLIQFQNNGVVDDSQLPKDRFSAERLKGVDSTLKIQPAKLEDSAVYLCASSRWDRLYEQYFGPGTRLTVT.

V gene TRBV9 combines with J gene TRBJ2-7, with D hard to call. CDR1 SGDLS and CDR2 YYNGEE come from the germline V gene. There are 14 residues in the CDR3. Between the trimmed V and J ends, which lost 4 bases and 3 bases, there was a span of 14 bases. CDR3 DNA: TGTGCCAGCAGCCTCTCCCCGTTCAGCTACGAGCAGTACTTC. The encoded protein is CASSLSPFSYEQYF.

The chain links TRBV21-1 to TRBJ1-1. TRBV21-1 is noted as a pseudogene. CDR3 length: 15 residues. CDR3 nucleotides: TGTGCCAGCGGCTCTCCGGGCAGAATGAACACTGAAGCTTTCTTT. Translated: CASGSPGRMNTEAFF.

This clone was seen at least ten times. The V call is TRBV5-1, the J call TRBJ2-5; the match to TRBD2 covers 8 bases. Germline CDR1 and CDR2: SGHRS and YFSETQ. The CDR3 sequence is 14 residues long. Trimming removed 2 bases from V and 0 bases from J; junction bases left unmatched: 0. The CDR3 bases are TGCGCCAGCAGCTTTAGCGGGAACCAAGAGACCCAGTACTTC. It yields the protein CASSFSGNQETQYF.

The chain carries TRBV29-1 and TRBJ2-1; no reliable D call. Looked up from germline, CDR1 is SQVTM and CDR2 is ANQGSEA. This CDR3 comprises 14 residues. The DNA for the CDR3 is TGCAGTCATAGGACCCGTGGCTCCTACAATGAGCAGTTCTTC. Translated, it gives CSHRTRGSYNEQFF.

The chain recombines TRBV19 with TRBJ2-6; unclear D gene. Germline assignment: CDR1 LNHDA and CDR2 SQIVND (reference sequence). V was pared by 1 base and J by 6 bases, with 13 bases between. CDR3 length equals 16 residues. The CDR3 sequence: CASSIGPGEKANVLTF. The CDR3 DNA follows: TGTGCCAGTAGTATAGGACCAGGCGAAAAGGCCAACGTCCTGACTTTC. Variable domain in full (rest from reference TRBV19 and TRBJ2-6): DGGITQSPKYLFRKEGQNVTLSCEQNLNHDAMYWYRQDPGQGLRLIYYSQIVNDFQKGDIAEGYSVSREKKESFPLTVTSAQKNPTAFYLCASSIGPGEKANVLTFGAGSRLTVL.

To note about this clone: This CDR3 is also generated by other DNA sequences in the sample. V gene TRBV28 combines with J gene TRBJ2-3; 8 nucleotides match TRBD2. The germline V gene encodes CDR1 MDHEN and CDR2 SYDVKM. This CDR3 contains 15 residues. V lost 6 bases, J lost 5 bases, and 10 bases stayed unmatched. CDR3 protein: CASSPLGSGGDTQYF. CDR3 DNA: TGTGCCAGCAGCCCACTGGGCAGCGGGGGAGATACGCAGTATTTT.

The chain has TRBV13 and TRBJ2-5; D is uncertain. Trimming took off 3 bases at V and 3 bases at J, with 2 bases between the two ends. Germline CDR1 reads PRHDT; CDR2 reads FYEKMQ (reference sequence). The CDR3 length is 11 residues. CDR3: CASSFEETQYF. CDR3 bases: TGTGCCAGCAGCTTTGAAGAGACCCAGTACTTC. Full variable domain (outside the CDR3, taken from reference TRBV13 and TRBJ2-5): AAGVIQSPRHLIKEKRETATLKCYPIPRHDTVYWYQQGPGQDPQFLISFYEKMQSDKGSIPDRFSAQQFSDYHSELNMSSLELGDSALYFCASSFEETQYFGPGTRLLVL.

This clone was found a few times. This chain connects TRBV20-1 to TRBJ1-1, with a weak D call TRBD1 (6 bases). Germline V CDR1 and CDR2: DFQATT, SNEGSKA (reference sequence). This CDR3 region has 11 residues. Trimming shortened V by 1 base and J by 10 bases, and 10 bases separated the two germline ends. The CDR3 DNA follows: TGCAGTGCTAGAGTCCAGGGGACAGCTTTCTTT. It translates to CSARVQGTAFF.

The rearrangement joins TRBV7-9 to TRBJ1-1, with D possibly being TRBD1 (6 bases). Between the trimmed V and J ends, which lost 5 bases and 0 bases, there was a span of 13 bases. The CDR3 contains 15 residues. Per germline, CDR1 SEHNR and CDR2 FQNEAQ (reference sequence). In DNA, the CDR3 is TGTGCCAGCAGCCCCCTGGGACAACTGAACACTGAAGCTTTCTTT. Residues: CASSPLGQLNTEAFF.

A word on this clone: Other DNA sequences in the sample encode the same CDR3. The rearrangement links TRBV6-6 to TRBJ1-4, with D uncertain. CDR1 is MNHNY and CDR2 is SVGAGI in the germline V gene (reference sequence). The V gene lost 2 bases and the J gene lost 7 bases, with 8 bases spanning the gap. The CDR3 has 13 residues. This CDR3 reads CASSYRVSEKLFF. DNA for the CDR3: TGTGCCAGCAGTTACCGGGTCAGTGAAAAACTGTTTTTT.

This clone was picked up a small number of times. The V and J genes are TRBV4-3 and TRBJ2-6, with D tentatively TRBD1 or TRBD2 (5 bases each). The V gene's germline CDR1 is LGHNA and CDR2 YSLEER. V shed 4 bases and J shed 0 bases, with 10 bases lying between them. The CDR3 runs to 16 residues. The CDR3 protein is CASSPGTASGANVLTF. Written as DNA, the CDR3 is TGCGCCAGCAGCCCTGGGACCGCCTCTGGGGCCAACGTCCTGACTTTC.

The chain combines TRBV28 with TRBJ1-4; unclear D gene. Per germline, CDR1 MDHEN and CDR2 SYDVKM. V was trimmed by 6 bases and J by 7 bases, leaving 15 bases between them. The length of the CDR3 is 14 residues. The CDR3 coding sequence is TGTGCCAGCAGCCGGACCCTACTCGGTGAAAAACTGTTTTTT. Its translation: CASSRTLLGEKLFF.

The rearrangement uses TRBV15 and TRBJ2-2; no firm D call. This CDR3 has 14 amino acids. Looked up from germline, CDR1 is LNHNV and CDR2 is YYDKDF (reference sequence). V was shortened by 8 bases and J by 6 bases, with 16 bases between the two germline ends. The CDR3 DNA sequence: TGTGCCACCGCCGGAAGGTATTCGCCCGGGGAGCTGTTTTTT. Translation gives CATAGRYSPGELFF.

The chain combines TRBV6-1 with TRBJ2-3; D might be TRBD1 (6 bases). The germline V and J ends were trimmed by 1 base and 6 bases, with 14 bases remaining between them. Germline CDR1 MNHNS, CDR2 SASEGT. The CDR3 has 15 residues. CDR3 DNA sequence: TGTGCCAGCAGTGAAGTCGGACAGAGGTGGGATACGCAGTATTTT. Translated: CASSEVGQRWDTQYF.

The chain is built from TRBV5-1 and TRBJ2-3, with 10 bases that match TRBD1. V lost 4 bases and J lost 6; bases outside the gene matches: 11. This CDR3 contains 16 residues. Germline CDR1 SGHRS, CDR2 YFSETQ. CDR3 sequence (DNA): TGCGCCAGCAGCCTGGGAGGGACAGGGGCCTATGATACGCAGTATTTT. It is translated as CASSLGGTGAYDTQYF.

This clone was counted many times. This chain uses TRBV28 with TRBJ2-3; tentative D call: TRBD2 (6 bases). V shed 5 bases and J shed 3 bases, with 15 bases lying between them. Germline V lookup: CDR1 MDHEN, CDR2 SYDVKM. The CDR3 is 15 amino acids. As DNA, the CDR3 is TGTGCCAGCAGTCCCTTGGGGGGAGCTACAGATACGCAGTATTTT. This gives the protein CASSPLGGATDTQYF.

The rearrangement uses TRBV19 and TRBJ1-2, with 7 bases identical to TRBD1. Trimming removed 1 base from V and 4 bases from J; junction bases left unmatched: 9. Germline V lookup: CDR1 LNHDA, CDR2 SQIVND (reference sequence). CDR3 length: 16 residues. CDR3 coding DNA: TGTGCCAGTAGTATAGGAGGGGGCGGCAAGCCCTATGGCTACACCTTC. Protein: CASSIGGGGKPYGYTF.

The chain joins TRBV11-2 to TRBJ2-7, with 14 positions matching TRBD2. Unmatched junction bases numbered 5, after V lost 4 bases and J lost 6 bases. The CDR3 length is 15 residues. Germline V lookup: CDR1 SGHAT, CDR2 FQNNGV. DNA for the CDR3: TGTGCCAGCAGCTGGGGACTAGCGGGAGTAGGCGAGCAGTACTTC. This gives the protein CASSWGLAGVGEQYF.

The V gene is TRBV5-4, the J gene TRBJ2-2, with TRBD1 identical over 7 bases. J was trimmed by 4 bases and V by 4 bases; bases with no gene match: 10. The length of the CDR3 is 16 residues. The germline gives CDR1 SGHNT, CDR2 YYREEE (reference sequence). The CDR3 protein is CASSLLRDSSTGELFF. The DNA for the CDR3 is TGTGCCAGCAGCCTATTACGGGACAGTTCCACCGGGGAGCTGTTTTTT.

This sequence joins TRBV5-1 and TRBJ2-1, with 13 positions matching TRBD2. The germline CDR1 and CDR2 sequences are SGHRS and YFSETQ. CDR3 length equals 16 residues. V trimming: 5 bases; J trimming: 1 base; junction bases outside the gene matches: 3. CDR3 sequence reads: CASRTGLAGSYNEQFF. In DNA form, the CDR3 reads TGCGCCAGCAGAACGGGACTAGCGGGATCCTACAATGAGCAGTTCTTC.

Comments on this clone: The same CDR3 is also encoded by other DNA sequences in this sample. The chain is built from TRBV18 and TRBJ2-5; maybe TRBD2 (6 bases). Germline CDR1 reads KGHSH; CDR2 reads LQKENI. This CDR3 has 16 residues. The V end lost 6 bases, the J end lost 2 bases, and 19 bases lay between the germline ends. CDR3 in DNA: TGTGCCAGCTCTTTGCAACAGGCGGGGATACAAGAGACCCAGTACTTC. It specifies CASSLQQAGIQETQYF. Drawing the rest from reference TRBV18 and TRBJ2-5, the complete variable domain is NAGVMQNPRHLVRRRGQEARLRCSPMKGHSHVYWYRQLPEEGLKFMVYLQKENIIDESGMPKERFSAEFPKEGPSILRIQQVVRGDSAAYFCASSLQQAGIQETQYFGPGTRLLVL.